The 16 T cell receptor beta chains below all came from one sample that was sequenced in a study of blood T cell repertoires in COVID-19. Repertoires were generated with immunoSEQ multiplex PCR, while TCRdb's copy carries only in-frame clones and drops some. The sample lists roughly 150,000 clones; approximately 84% were seen once. The sequenced sample consisted of peripheral blood. These receptors were collected from a woman older than 75 with acute or convalescent COVID-19.

The table lists this clone with a count of one. Other DNA sequences in the sample encode the same CDR3. V gene TRBV18 combines with J gene TRBJ2-5; tentatively, D is TRBD1 (6 bases). Germline values: CDR1 KGHSH, CDR2 LQKENI. The CDR3 has 13 amino acids. The V and J ends lost 3 bases and 2 bases respectively, with 7 bases between them. CDR3 protein: CASSPGQQETQYF. For the CDR3, the DNA is TGTGCCAGCTCACCCGGACAGCAAGAGACCCAGTACTTC.

V gene TRBV7-8 combines with J gene TRBJ2-5, with D perhaps TRBD1 (6 bases). The CDR3 runs 14 residues. The germline V and J ends were trimmed by 5 bases and 0 bases, with 10 bases remaining between them. Per germline, CDR1 SGHVS and CDR2 FQNEAQ. The CDR3 DNA reads as TGTGCCAGCAGCCTCGACAGGTACCAAGAGACCCAGTACTTC. It encodes CASSLDRYQETQYF.

The chain employs TRBV6-1 and TRBJ1-3; D remains unclear. The CDR3 runs to 14 residues. V dropped 7 bases and J dropped 1 base, with 11 bases sitting between them. Germline CDR1 reads MNHNS; CDR2 reads SASEGT. The CDR3 reads CASNQHMSGNTIYF. The CDR3 region has the DNA TGTGCCAGCAACCAACATATGTCTGGAAACACCATATATTTT.

V gene TRBV2 combines with J gene TRBJ1-5; D is unresolved. Germline CDR1 reads SNHLY; CDR2 reads FYNNEI. The CDR3 consists of 16 residues. V lost 6 bases to trimming and J lost 0 bases, with 15 bases between them. The chain's CDR3 is CASRGRGLYSNQPQHF. CDR3 DNA sequence: TGTGCCAGCAGAGGCCGGGGATTATATAGCAATCAGCCCCAGCATTTT.

The J gene is TRBJ1-2, the V gene TRBV4-1; tentative D call: TRBD1 (5 bases). V was pared by 1 base and J by 8 bases, with 20 bases between. The CDR3 has 16 amino acids. The germline V gene encodes CDR1 MGHRA and CDR2 YSYEKL. CDR3 residues: CASSQGGDARREGYTF. In DNA, the CDR3 is TGCGCCAGCAGCCAAGGGGGGGACGCGCGACGTGAGGGCTACACCTTC.

The chain recombines TRBV11-2 with TRBJ2-7; TRBD1 agrees at 9 bases. This CDR3 has 17 amino acids. Looked up from germline, CDR1 is SGHAT and CDR2 is FQNNGV. V lost 1 base to trimming and J lost 0 bases; unmatched junction nucleotides: 7. CDR3 coding DNA: TGTGCCAGCAGCTTAGGAACAGGGGGCCGTAGCTCCTACGAGCAGTACTTC. Its translation: CASSLGTGGRSSYEQYF.

The rearrangement uses TRBV18 and TRBJ1-2; a weak D match, TRBD1 (6 bases). The V end was cut by 6 bases, the J end by 8 bases, with 16 bases between. Per germline, CDR1 KGHSH and CDR2 LQKENI. This CDR3 has 13 amino acids. The CDR3 DNA is TGTGCCAGCTCTCCAGACAGGAGCCGCGGCTACACCTTC. It specifies CASSPDRSRGYTF.

V usage is TRBV11-2 and J usage is TRBJ2-7, with D possibly matching TRBD1 (6 bases). V was shortened by 4 bases and J by 6 bases, with 16 bases between the two germline ends. The CDR3 has 14 residues. Germline CDR1 is SGHAT and CDR2 is FQNNGV. CDR3 sequence reads: CASSSTLRGGEQYF. The DNA of the CDR3 is TGTGCCAGCAGCTCGACTCTTAGAGGGGGCGAGCAGTACTTC.

This clone occurred a few times. The V gene is TRBV27, the J gene TRBJ1-5; 8 bases agree with TRBD1. The germline gives CDR1 MNHEY, CDR2 SMNVEV (reference sequence). The length of the CDR3 is 12 residues. J gave up 5 bases and V 7 bases, and 1 base lay outside the gene matches. CDR3 in DNA: TGTGCCAGCACGACAGGGGATCAGCCCCAGCATTTT. Its translation: CASTTGDQPQHF.

The chain is built from TRBV5-1 and TRBJ2-1; maybe TRBD2 (6 bases). This CDR3 region has 15 residues. The germline gives CDR1 SGHRS, CDR2 YFSETQ. Trimming left V 0 bases short and J 2 bases short, with 9 bases between. The CDR3 region has the DNA TGCGCCAGCAGCTTGGGGGAGGCACCCTACAATGAGCAGTTCTTC. Protein: CASSLGEAPYNEQFF.

This chain connects TRBV3-1 (or the pseudogene TRBV3-2) to TRBJ1-3; tentatively, D is TRBD1 (6 bases). Trimming stripped 1 base from V and 4 bases from J, with 8 bases between. This CDR3 is 14 amino acids long. CDR1 and CDR2 from the germline V gene are LGHDT and YNNKEL (reference sequence). The CDR3 DNA reads as TGTGCCAGCAGCCAAGTGGGGGCAGGAAACACCATATATTTT. It translates to CASSQVGAGNTIYF.

The CDR3 coding sequence is TGTGCCAGCAGCCCCGGGACTAGCGGGAACACCGGGGAGCTGTTTTTT. It specifies CASSPGTSGNTGELFF. The chain combines TRBV5-4 with TRBJ2-2; 11 bases are shared with TRBD2. The germline gives CDR1 SGHNT, CDR2 YYREEE (reference sequence). Germline trimming cut 4 bases from V and 1 base from J; bases unmatched to any gene: 3. This CDR3 is 16 amino acids long.

The chain employs TRBV6-5 and TRBJ1-4; 7 bases are shared with TRBD1. J gave up 7 bases and V 6 bases, and 8 bases lay outside the gene matches. The CDR3 spans 14 residues. Germline loops: CDR1 MNHEY, CDR2 SVGAGI. The CDR3 loop reads CASRQQGKGEKLFF. The CDR3 DNA reads as TGTGCCAGCAGACAACAGGGGAAGGGTGAAAAACTGTTTTTT.

The CDR3 nucleotides read TGCGCCAGCAGCCCTGGGGACAGGGGCCCCCCCCAGCATTTT. This translates into CASSPGDRGPPQHF. V usage is TRBV5-1 and J usage is TRBJ1-5; 10 positions match TRBD1. This CDR3 spans 14 amino acids. Germline lookup yields CDR1 SGHRS and CDR2 YFSETQ. V was clipped by 4 bases and J by 10 bases; unmatched bases: 8.

This chain joins TRBV30 and TRBJ1-5, with 10 bases that match TRBD1. From germline, CDR1 is GTSNPN and CDR2 SVGIG (reference sequence). Trimming cost V 0 bases and J 6 bases; bases outside gene matches: 2. The CDR3 spans 14 residues. The CDR3 sequence: CAWSVRTGGQPQHF. CDR3 bases: TGTGCCTGGAGTGTCCGGACAGGGGGTCAGCCCCAGCATTTT.

This clone showed up just a few times. CDR3 nucleotide sequence: TGTGCCAGCAGCAAAGAGGTAGCGGGGTCGGCCTACGAGCAGTACTTC. Its protein is CASSKEVAGSAYEQYF. The genes are TRBV21-1 and TRBJ2-7; TRBD2 is the table's D call and was not checked against the DNA. TRBV21-1 constitutes a pseudogene. CDR3 length: 16 residues.